This T cell receptor beta chain was identified in a study of shared clonotypes between healthy human individuals. Study-wide points: With a few donors compared, roughly 5% of naive CD4 clonotypes were shared. The generation probabilities recorded for non-shared clonotypes fell below those of clonotypes shared by all four donors.

V lost 4 bases to trimming and J lost 4 bases; unmatched junction nucleotides: 0. The CDR3 sequence is 12 residues long. Germline CDR1 and CDR2: ENHRY and SYGVKD. Measured with immunoSEQ multiplex PCR; TCRdb has only the in-frame clones, and not every one. Among about 2.4 million clones, more than 80% were seen once, and the ten largest hold about 0.13%. In this sample, this clone turned up once. Antigen: not known. This same CDR3 is encoded by further DNA sequences in the sample. Sequencing used naive CD4+ T cells sorted from blood. Specified subset: CD45RA+ positively selected. V usage is TRBV10-3 and J usage is TRBJ2-5; 7 nucleotides line up with TRBD1. This receptor was obtained from a man aged 18 to 29 in good health. CDR3 bases: TGTGCCATCAGTGCAGGGGGAGAGACCCAGTACTTC. Amino acid sequence: CAISAGGETQYF.